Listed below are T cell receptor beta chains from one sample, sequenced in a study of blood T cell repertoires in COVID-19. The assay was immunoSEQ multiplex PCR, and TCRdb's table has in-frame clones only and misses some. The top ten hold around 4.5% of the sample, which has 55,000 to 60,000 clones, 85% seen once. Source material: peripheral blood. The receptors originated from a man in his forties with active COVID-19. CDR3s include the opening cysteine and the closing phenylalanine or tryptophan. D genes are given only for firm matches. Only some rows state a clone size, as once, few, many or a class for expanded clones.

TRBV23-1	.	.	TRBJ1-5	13	TGCGCCAGCAGTCATCGTGGCAATCAGCCCCAGCATTTT	CASSHRGNQPQHF
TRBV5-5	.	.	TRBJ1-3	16	TGTGCCAGCAGCTTGGTCTCCGGGAGCTCTGGAAACACCATATATTTT	CASSLVSGSSGNTIYF
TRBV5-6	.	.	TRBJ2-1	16	TGTGCCAGCAGTTCCGGTACGGGAGCTCGAGGCAATGAGCAGTTCTTC	CASSSGTGARGNEQFF
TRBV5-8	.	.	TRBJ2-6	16	TGTGCCAGCAGCCCCCCACAGGACTCTGGGGCCAACGTCCTGACTTTC	CASSPPQDSGANVLTF
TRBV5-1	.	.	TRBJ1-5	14	TGCGCCAGCAGCTTGGGGGTCGCGGATCAGCCCCAGCATTTT	CASSLGVADQPQHF
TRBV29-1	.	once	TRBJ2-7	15	TGCAGCGTTCTAAGGACAGAGCTCCAATCCTACGAGCAGTACTTC	CSVLRTELQSYEQYF
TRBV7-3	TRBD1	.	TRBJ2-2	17	TGTGCCAGCAGCTCCGAAAAACCGGGACAGGGGAGGGGGGAGCTGTTTTTT	CASSSEKPGQGRGELFF
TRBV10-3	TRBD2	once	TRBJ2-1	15	TGTGCCATCAGTGAAAGCGGGGGCTTTTACAATGAGCAGTTCTTC	CAISESGGFYNEQFF
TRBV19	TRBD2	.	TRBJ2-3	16	TGTGCCAGTAGCCCTTATGGGACTAGCGGGAGGGATACGCAGTATTTT	CASSPYGTSGRDTQYF
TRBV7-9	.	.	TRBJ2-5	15	TGTGCCAGCAGCTTAATCCGGACACAGCTAAAGACCCAGTACTTC	CASSLIRTQLKTQYF
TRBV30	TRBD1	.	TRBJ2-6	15	TGTGCCTGGAGTATTGACAGGGCTGGGGCCAACGTCCTGACTTTC	CAWSIDRAGANVLTF
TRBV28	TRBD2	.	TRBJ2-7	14	TGTGCCAGCAGCCCGGGGGGGAGTTCCTACGAGCAGTACTTC	CASSPGGSSYEQYF
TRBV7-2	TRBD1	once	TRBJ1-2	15	TGTGCCAGCAGCACGAGACAGGGGGCGCGATATGGCTACACCTTC	CASSTRQGARYGYTF
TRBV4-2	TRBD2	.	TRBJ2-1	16	TGTGCCAGCAGCCACGGTCAGACTAGCGCCCTCAATGAGCAGTTCTTC	CASSHGQTSALNEQFF
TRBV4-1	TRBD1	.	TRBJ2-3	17	TGCGCCAGCAGCCAGGGACAGGGTAACGTGGCCACAGATACGCAGTATTTT	CASSQGQGNVATDTQYF
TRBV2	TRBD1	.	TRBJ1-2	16	TGTGCCAGCACCCGGCAGGGGGAGAATTTAAACTATGGCTACACCTTC	CASTRQGENLNYGYTF
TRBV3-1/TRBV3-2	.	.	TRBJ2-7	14	TGTGCCAGCAGCGTTAGAGGCACACAATACGAGCAGTACTTC	CASSVRGTQYEQYF
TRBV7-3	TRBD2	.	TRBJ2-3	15	TGTGCCAGCAGCCCTTTAGCGGGGAGCACAGATACGCAGTATTTT	CASSPLAGSTDTQYF
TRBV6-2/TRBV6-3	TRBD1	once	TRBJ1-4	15	TGTGCCAGCAGTTACTCCGGGCAGGGGGCAGAAAAACTGTTTTTT	CASSYSGQGAEKLFF
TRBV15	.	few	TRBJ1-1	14	TGTGCCACCAGCAGAGATGTGGGGGGATCTGAAGCTTTCTTT	CATSRDVGGSEAFF
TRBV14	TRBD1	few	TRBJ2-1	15	TGTGCCAGCAGCCAATGGGACAGGGGGCCGGGGGAGCAGTTCTTC	CASSQWDRGPGEQFF
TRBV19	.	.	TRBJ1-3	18	TGTGCCAGTACTACCTTTAGGGCAGGACTAAGCTCTGGAAACACCATATATTTT	CASTTFRAGLSSGNTIYF
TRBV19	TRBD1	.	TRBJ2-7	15	TGTGCCAGTAGTGCGGGACAGGGACCCCACTACGAGCAGTACTTC	CASSAGQGPHYEQYF
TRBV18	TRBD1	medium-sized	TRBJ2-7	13	TGTGCCAGCTCACAGGACAGGGTTGGGGAGCAGTACTTC	CASSQDRVGEQYF
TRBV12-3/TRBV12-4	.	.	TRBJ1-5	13	TGTGCCAGCAGTTACAGGGTAAATAAGCCCCAGCATTTT	CASSYRVNKPQHF
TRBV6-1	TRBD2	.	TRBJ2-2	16	TGTGCCAGCAGTGACGCGGGAGGAAAATACACCGGGGAGCTGTTTTTT	CASSDAGGKYTGELFF
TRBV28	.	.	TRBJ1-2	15	TGTGCCAGCAGTTTCTCCCACGGGGTGGAGGATGGCTACACCTTC	CASSFSHGVEDGYTF
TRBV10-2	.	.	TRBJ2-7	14	TGCGCCAGCAGACAAGGAGGGGGGGTCTACGAGCAGTACTTC	CASRQGGGVYEQYF
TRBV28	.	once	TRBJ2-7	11	TGTGCCAGCAGTTCCGGGACACAGCAGTACTTC	CASSSGTQQYF
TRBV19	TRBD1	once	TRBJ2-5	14	TGTGCCAGTAGTACCGACAGGGATCGAGAGACCCAGTACTTC	CASSTDRDRETQYF
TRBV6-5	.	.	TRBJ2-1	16	TGTGCCAGCAGTTACTCGCCCGGGAGTACGCGCAATGAGCAGTTCTTC	CASSYSPGSTRNEQFF
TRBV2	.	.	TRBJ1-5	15	TGTGCCAGCTCCCTTGGGCAGGCATCCAATCAGCCCCAGCATTTT	CASSLGQASNQPQHF
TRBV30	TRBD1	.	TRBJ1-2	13	TGTGCCTGGAGTGACAGGGGCGGCTATGGCTACACCTTC	CAWSDRGGYGYTF
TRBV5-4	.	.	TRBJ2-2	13	TGTGCCAGCAGCTTGTCTGCGCTCGGGGAGCTGTTTTTT	CASSLSALGELFF
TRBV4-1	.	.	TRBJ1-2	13	TGCGCCAGCAGCCAAAATCAGGGGTATGGCTACACCTTC	CASSQNQGYGYTF
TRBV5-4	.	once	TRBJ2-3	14	TGTGCCAGCAGCTCAGCAGGGAGCACAGATACGCAGTATTTT	CASSSAGSTDTQYF
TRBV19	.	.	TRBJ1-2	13	TGTGCCAGTAGTATCGACATTAACTATGGCTACACCTTC	CASSIDINYGYTF
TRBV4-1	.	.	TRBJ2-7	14	TGCGCCAGCAGCCACCGGACAGAGGCACGCGAGCAGTACTTC	CASSHRTEAREQYF
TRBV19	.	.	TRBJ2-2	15	TGTGCCAGTAGTTTCCGGGGGTCGGGAACCGGGGAGCTGTTTTTT	CASSFRGSGTGELFF
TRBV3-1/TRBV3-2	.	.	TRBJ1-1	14	TGTGCCAGCACCCCCATTGCAGGGAGGAGGGAAGCTTTCTTT	CASTPIAGRREAFF
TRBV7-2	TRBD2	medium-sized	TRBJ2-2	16	TGTGCCAGCAGCTTAGAATTGACTAGCCTCACCGGGGAGCTGTTTTTT	CASSLELTSLTGELFF
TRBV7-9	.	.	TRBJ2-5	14	TGTGCCAGCAGCTTTGGTGGAGAGGAGGAGACCCAGTACTTC	CASSFGGEEETQYF
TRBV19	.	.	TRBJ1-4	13	TGTGCCAGTAGTATCGGGGGATCTGAAAAACTGTTTTTT	CASSIGGSEKLFF